Below are 17 T cell receptor beta chains sequenced from a single sample in a study of T cells in Graves' hyperthyroidism and ophthalmopathy. The source material, RNA transcripts, was used to amplify TCR beta CDR3 regions. The TCR CDR3 was amplified in a first-round RT-PCR using the HTBI primer set. MiXCR, run by TCRdb on the multiplex PCR reads, gives a single entry per CDR3 protein. The repertoire has 130,000 or so distinct CDR3 sequences, roughly 23% of them found once; the top ten carry over 60%. Input material: blood. The receptors come from a woman in her forties or fifties with Graves' hyperthyroidism that later progressed to Graves' ophthalmopathy.

This clonotype was counted at least ten times. The genes are TRBV12-3 or TRBV12-4 and TRBJ1-1, with 7 bases identical to TRBD1. V lost 3 bases to trimming and J lost 2 bases; unmatched junction nucleotides: 3. The CDR3 covers 14 residues. CDR3 DNA sequence: TGTGCCAGCAGTTTCACAGGGGTCAACACTGAAGCTTTCTTT. Its translation: CASSFTGVNTEAFF.

This clonotype occurred many times. The chain combines TRBV5-1 with TRBJ2-7; D remains unclear. V was cut by 6 bases and J by 0 bases, with 10 bases left in between. Germline CDR1 and CDR2: SGHRS and YFSETQ. The CDR3 consists of 13 residues. In DNA, the CDR3 is TGCGCCAGCACCGAGACGGACTCCTACGAGCAGTACTTC. Translating gives CASTETDSYEQYF.

Details on this clonotype: This sequence may be a read error, since a much larger clone differs from it by one base. The chain joins TRBV7-9 to TRBJ2-5; 10 positions agree with TRBD2. Germline loops: CDR1 SEHNR, CDR2 FQNEAQ (reference sequence). The trim removed 4 bases at V and 4 bases at J, leaving 12 bases unmatched. The CDR3 covers 17 residues. CDR3 sequence: CASSSRASGRVGETQYF. DNA for the CDR3: TGTGCCAGCAGCTCAAGGGCTAGCGGGAGAGTCGGAGAGACCCAGTACTTC.

The table lists this clonotype with many counts. This chain uses TRBV28 with TRBJ2-1; 8 bases line up with TRBD2. The CDR3 loop spans 15 amino acids. J was trimmed by 9 bases and V by 4 bases; bases with no gene match: 11. Germline CDR1 reads MDHEN; CDR2 reads SYDVKM. This CDR3 is CASSSLSGTLAEQFF. The CDR3 DNA sequence: TGTGCCAGCAGTTCCCTTAGCGGGACCCTCGCTGAGCAGTTCTTC. Filled out from reference TRBV28 and TRBJ2-1, the complete variable domain reads DVKVTQSSRYLVKRTGEKVFLECVQDMDHENMFWYRQDPGLGLRLIYFSYDVKMKEKGDIPEGYSVSREKKERFSLILESASTNQTSMYLCASSSLSGTLAEQFFGPGTRLTVL.

V gene TRBV19 combines with J gene TRBJ1-5; TRBD1 aligns across 8 bases. Germline V gene data show CDR1 as LNHDA and CDR2 as SQIVND (reference sequence). CDR3 length: 17 amino acids. V was pared by 3 bases and J by 9 bases, with 16 bases of the junction left unmatched. CDR3 loop: CASSIQNQGAKGRPQHF. Written as DNA, the CDR3 is TGTGCCAGTAGTATCCAAAATCAGGGGGCGAAAGGCCGGCCCCAGCATTTT.

The chain uses TRBV28 and TRBJ2-5; D unclear. This CDR3 has 12 amino acids. Germline CDR1 is MDHEN and CDR2 is SYDVKM. V lost 5 bases and J 5 bases, leaving 9 bases between the germline ends. The CDR3 nucleotides read TGTGCCAGCAGTCCCTCGGCGGAGACCCAGTACTTC. Its translation is CASSPSAETQYF.

The V and J genes are TRBV19 and TRBJ1-2; no clear D gene. The CDR3 has 13 residues. V was trimmed by 10 bases and J by 3 bases, leaving 15 bases between them. CDR1 is LNHDA and CDR2 is SQIVND in the germline V gene (reference sequence). The chain's CDR3 is CAIKDGSYYGYTF. DNA of the CDR3: TGTGCCATTAAGGACGGGAGCTACTATGGCTACACCTTC.

This clonotype was seen many times. The gene calls are TRBV28 and TRBJ1-1, with D tentatively TRBD1 (5 bases). The germline gives CDR1 MDHEN, CDR2 SYDVKM. The CDR3 sequence is 14 residues long. Trimming shortened V by 3 bases and J by 6 bases, and 14 bases separated the two germline ends. CDR3 region: CASSLGGRISEAFF. The DNA for the CDR3 is TGTGCCAGCAGTTTGGGGGGAAGGATCTCTGAAGCTTTCTTT.

This clonotype has ten or more counts. The J gene is TRBJ1-1, the V gene TRBV29-1; no firm D call. From germline, CDR1 is SQVTM and CDR2 ANQGSEA. The V gene lost 6 bases and the J gene lost 5 bases, with 13 bases spanning the gap. The length of the CDR3 is 12 residues. The CDR3 loop is CSVANSGTEAFF. CDR3 DNA: TGCAGCGTGGCCAACAGTGGGACTGAAGCTTTCTTT.

There are many counts of this clonotype. The chain combines TRBV27 with TRBJ1-1; 8 bases are a match to TRBD1. The CDR3 is 15 amino acids. V shed 6 bases and J 3 bases; nucleotides not matched to a gene: 9. The germline V gene encodes CDR1 MNHEY and CDR2 SMNVEV (reference sequence). CDR3 sequence reads: CASSWQGQGDTEAFF. CDR3 coding DNA: TGTGCCAGCAGCTGGCAAGGACAGGGTGACACTGAAGCTTTCTTT.

This clonotype has ten or more counts. The chain recombines TRBV10-3 with TRBJ1-2; TRBD1 might be the D (5 bases). The ends were cut back, 0 bases at V and 4 bases at J, with 6 bases in the middle. CDR3 length: 13 amino acids. The V gene's germline CDR1 is ENHRY and CDR2 SYGVKD. CDR3 bases: TGTGCCATCAGTGAGTCGGGGACCTATGGCTACACCTTC. Its protein is CAISESGTYGYTF.

The sample holds many counts of this clonotype. V usage is TRBV5-5 and J usage is TRBJ1-2, with a tentative D call TRBD1 (6 bases). Germline V gives CDR1 SGHKS, CDR2 YYEKEE (reference sequence). Trimming cost V 2 bases and J 2 bases, with 7 bases left between them. The CDR3 runs to 13 residues. CDR3 protein: CASSLGGNYGYTF. The CDR3 DNA reads as TGTGCCAGCAGCTTAGGGGGGAACTATGGCTACACCTTC.

The table lists this clonotype with many counts. The V call is TRBV18, the J call TRBJ2-5; D may be TRBD2 (5 bases). The CDR3 runs 13 residues. Germline-derived CDR1 and CDR2 are KGHSH and LQKENI. V was pared by 2 bases and J by 7 bases, with 11 bases between. CDR3 DNA sequence: TGTGCCAGCTCACCAGACGACCGGGGGACCCAGTACTTC. Amino acid sequence: CASSPDDRGTQYF.

The chain couples TRBV7-8 to TRBJ1-5; TRBD1 might be the D (5 bases). Trimming left V 5 bases short and J 4 bases short, with 18 bases between. Germline values: CDR1 SGHVS, CDR2 FQNEAQ. The CDR3 is 16 amino acids. The CDR3 DNA follows: TGTGCCAGCAGCCCCAAGCGAACAGGCCAAAATCAGCCCCAGCATTTT. Protein product: CASSPKRTGQNQPQHF.

The sample holds a few counts of this clonotype. The J gene is TRBJ1-4, the V gene TRBV4-2, with 7 bases identical to TRBD1. CDR1 LGHNA and CDR2 YNFKEQ come from the germline V gene. The CDR3 consists of 14 residues. With 4 bases clipped from V and 4 bases from J, the junction kept 3 bases outside the gene matches. The CDR3 nucleotides read TGTGCCAGCAGCCTGCAGGGGGATAATGAAAAACTGTTTTTT. This codes for CASSLQGDNEKLFF.

This clonotype was found a few times. This chain links TRBV5-1 with TRBJ2-3, with TRBD2 matching over 7 bases. This CDR3 region has 17 residues. CDR1 and CDR2 from the germline V gene are SGHRS and YFSETQ. With V trimmed by 4 bases and J by 2 bases, 13 bases remained unmatched. CDR3 in DNA: TGCGCCAGCAGCCCACCGACGGGGGGACGAATCACAGATACGCAGTATTTT. It codes for CASSPPTGGRITDTQYF.

This clonotype was recorded at least ten times. The chain couples TRBV6-1 to TRBJ2-7; D may be TRBD1 (8 bases). V shed 8 bases and J shed 2 bases, with 22 bases lying between them. The CDR3 is made up of 16 amino acids. Per the germline V gene, CDR1 is MNHNS and CDR2 is SASEGT. This CDR3 is CASGQGAGGSAYEQYF. DNA for the CDR3: TGTGCCAGCGGACAGGGAGCGGGCGGGAGCGCCTACGAGCAGTACTTC.